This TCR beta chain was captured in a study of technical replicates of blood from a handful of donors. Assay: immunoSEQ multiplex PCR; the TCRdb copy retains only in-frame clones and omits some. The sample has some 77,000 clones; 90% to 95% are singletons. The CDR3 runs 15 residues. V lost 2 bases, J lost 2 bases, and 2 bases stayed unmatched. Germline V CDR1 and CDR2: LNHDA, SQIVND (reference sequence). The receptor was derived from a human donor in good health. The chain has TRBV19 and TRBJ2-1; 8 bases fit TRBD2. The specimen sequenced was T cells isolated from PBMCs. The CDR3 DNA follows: TGTGCCAGTAGTATATCGGGAGGGCCCTACAATGAGCAGTTCTTC. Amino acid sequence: CASSISGGPYNEQFF.